The clone carrying this T cell receptor (beta chain) was detected once. Profiled with immunoSEQ multiplex PCR; TCRdb holds only in-frame clones, not every one. The sample records about 64,000 clones, 86% being singletons. The record originates from a study of glioma-infiltrating T cells after dendritic cell vaccination. Time point denoted: after dendritic cell vaccination, including at tumor progression/relapse. This CDR3 has 18 residues. Trimming cost V 0 bases and J 0 bases, with 18 bases left between them. Germline assignment: CDR1 SGHRS and CDR2 YFSETQ. The J gene is TRBJ2-5, the V gene TRBV5-1, with a weak D call TRBD1 (6 bases). Sequenced material: blood, taken after dendritic cell vaccination. The TCR originated in a human donor with glioblastoma. The CDR3 region is CASSLVNLGARYQETQYF. Written as DNA, the CDR3 is TGCGCCAGCAGCTTGGTCAATTTGGGGGCTAGGTACCAAGAGACCCAGTACTTC.